Listed below are T cell receptor beta chains from one sample, sequenced in a study of OX40 agonist ivuxolimab in advanced cancers. Profiling relied on immunoSEQ multiplex PCR, and the TCRdb table lists in-frame clones only, not all of them. The sample records more than 20,000 clones, 88% being singletons. Material: CD4+ or CD8+ T cells sorted from blood, obtained in a trial of the OX40 agonist ivuxolimab. These receptors came from an adult with an advanced solid tumor such as melanoma, head and neck, liver or kidney cancer. Each CDR3 is given with its conserved first and last residue. The order of the fields is V gene, J gene, D gene, CDR3 protein. The D gene is left open where the match is weak.

V gene: TRBV4-2
J gene: TRBJ2-6
D gene: .
CDR3 protein: CASSPRLVFTVSGANVLTF

V gene: TRBV9
J gene: TRBJ2-5
D gene: .
CDR3 protein: CASSVGGKTQYF

V gene: TRBV10-2
J gene: TRBJ1-2
D gene: TRBD1
CDR3 protein: CASRDRNNGYTF

V gene: TRBV6-4
J gene: TRBJ2-1
D gene: .
CDR3 protein: CASSDSKSPSNEQFF

V gene: TRBV28
J gene: TRBJ1-1
D gene: TRBD1
CDR3 protein: CASSLTRTGKSGAFF

V gene: TRBV5-6
J gene: TRBJ2-7
D gene: .
CDR3 protein: CASSLGGRYEQYF

V gene: TRBV15
J gene: TRBJ1-4
D gene: TRBD1
CDR3 protein: CATSREGTGLGEKLFF

V gene: TRBV5-6
J gene: TRBJ2-7
D gene: TRBD1
CDR3 protein: CASSFSGGYEQYF

V gene: TRBV9
J gene: TRBJ2-7
D gene: TRBD2
CDR3 protein: CASSLGTMGEQYF

V gene: TRBV5-8
J gene: TRBJ2-5
D gene: .
CDR3 protein: CARAHPIDREVEETQYF

V gene: TRBV11-2
J gene: TRBJ2-7
D gene: TRBD2
CDR3 protein: CASSPDLAGSYEQYF

V gene: TRBV27
J gene: TRBJ1-2
D gene: TRBD1
CDR3 protein: CASGQGVYGYTF

V gene: TRBV29-1
J gene: TRBJ2-7
D gene: TRBD2
CDR3 protein: CSVEGGSSLEQYF

V gene: TRBV9
J gene: TRBJ1-1
D gene: .
CDR3 protein: CAGSATDPNTEAFF

V gene: TRBV7-9
J gene: TRBJ2-7
D gene: TRBD2
CDR3 protein: CASSFWFGTSSEQYF

V gene: TRBV6-1
J gene: TRBJ2-1
D gene: TRBD2
CDR3 protein: CASSEAVASGGNEQFF

V gene: TRBV2
J gene: TRBJ2-1
D gene: .
CDR3 protein: CASSTAGTLSIYNEQFF

V gene: TRBV2
J gene: TRBJ1-4
D gene: .
CDR3 protein: CASSLRRGATNEKLFF

V gene: TRBV14
J gene: TRBJ1-2
D gene: .
CDR3 protein: CASSQDRRGANYGYTF

V gene: TRBV9
J gene: TRBJ1-2
D gene: .
CDR3 protein: CASSPGNYGYTF

V gene: TRBV5-4
J gene: TRBJ2-7
D gene: .
CDR3 protein: CASSLKTNEQYF

V gene: TRBV13
J gene: TRBJ2-1
D gene: .
CDR3 protein: CASSPARVEQFF

V gene: TRBV30
J gene: TRBJ1-4
D gene: .
CDR3 protein: CAGGVAGLDEKLFF

V gene: TRBV10-1
J gene: TRBJ2-7
D gene: .
CDR3 protein: CASSESKSTYYEQYF

V gene: TRBV9
J gene: TRBJ2-1
D gene: TRBD2
CDR3 protein: CASSTSGSSYNEQFF

V gene: TRBV6-1
J gene: TRBJ1-1
D gene: .
CDR3 protein: CASSDPSLVPGGREAFF

V gene: TRBV5-4
J gene: TRBJ2-1
D gene: TRBD2
CDR3 protein: CASSSGGAQSYNEQFF

V gene: TRBV4-1
J gene: TRBJ2-6
D gene: .
CDR3 protein: CASSQERGSGANVLTF

V gene: TRBV6-1
J gene: TRBJ1-2
D gene: TRBD1
CDR3 protein: CASSVLQGAGGYTF

V gene: TRBV19
J gene: TRBJ1-1
D gene: .
CDR3 protein: CATLGLEVTEAFF

V gene: TRBV2
J gene: TRBJ2-5
D gene: TRBD2
CDR3 protein: CASSEPRGGLETQYF

V gene: TRBV14
J gene: TRBJ2-1
D gene: .
CDR3 protein: CASSWGYNEQFF

V gene: TRBV30
J gene: TRBJ2-7
D gene: .
CDR3 protein: CAWAELARYEQYF

V gene: TRBV11-2
J gene: TRBJ2-1
D gene: TRBD2
CDR3 protein: CAIRESGRARNEQFF

V gene: TRBV10-3
J gene: TRBJ1-1
D gene: .
CDR3 protein: CAAGRLGNTEAFF

V gene: TRBV7-8
J gene: TRBJ1-2
D gene: .
CDR3 protein: CASSLAIGGDGYTF

V gene: TRBV9
J gene: TRBJ2-4
D gene: .
CDR3 protein: CASSVAGTAKNIQYF

V gene: TRBV7-8
J gene: TRBJ2-7
D gene: .
CDR3 protein: CASSPRQATSSYEQYF

V gene: TRBV10-3
J gene: TRBJ2-2
D gene: TRBD2
CDR3 protein: CAVGLAGAAGELFF

V gene: TRBV30
J gene: TRBJ2-4
D gene: TRBD2
CDR3 protein: CAWTGIAGAKNIQYF